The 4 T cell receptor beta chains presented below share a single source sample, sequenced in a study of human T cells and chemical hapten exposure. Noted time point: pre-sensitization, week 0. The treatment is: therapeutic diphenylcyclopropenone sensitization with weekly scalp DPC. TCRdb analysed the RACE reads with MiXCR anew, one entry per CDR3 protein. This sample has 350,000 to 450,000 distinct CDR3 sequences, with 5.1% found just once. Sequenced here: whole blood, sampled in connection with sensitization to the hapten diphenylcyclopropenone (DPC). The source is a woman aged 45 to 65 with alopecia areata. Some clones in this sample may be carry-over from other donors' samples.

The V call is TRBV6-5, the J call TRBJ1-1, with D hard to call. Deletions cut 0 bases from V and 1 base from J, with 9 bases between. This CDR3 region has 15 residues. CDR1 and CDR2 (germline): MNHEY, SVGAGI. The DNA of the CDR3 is TGTGCCAGCAGTTACTCGCGGGCTGAGAACACTGAAGCTTTCTTT. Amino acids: CASSYSRAENTEAFF.

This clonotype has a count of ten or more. CDR3 coding DNA: TGCAGCGTTGAGACAGGGAGAAACGAGCAGTACTTC. Its translation: CSVETGRNEQYF. This sequence joins TRBV29-1 and TRBJ2-7; 7 bases map to TRBD1. Looked up from germline, CDR1 is SQVTM and CDR2 is ANQGSEA. Trimming at V came to 3 bases and at J to 5 bases, leaving 4 bases not matched to a gene. The CDR3 spans 12 residues.

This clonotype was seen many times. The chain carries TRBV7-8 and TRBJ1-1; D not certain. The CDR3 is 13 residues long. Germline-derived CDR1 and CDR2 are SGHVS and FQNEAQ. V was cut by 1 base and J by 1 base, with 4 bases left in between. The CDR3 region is CASSLGRNTEAFF. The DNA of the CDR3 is TGTGCCAGCAGCTTAGGCAGGAACACTGAAGCTTTCTTT.

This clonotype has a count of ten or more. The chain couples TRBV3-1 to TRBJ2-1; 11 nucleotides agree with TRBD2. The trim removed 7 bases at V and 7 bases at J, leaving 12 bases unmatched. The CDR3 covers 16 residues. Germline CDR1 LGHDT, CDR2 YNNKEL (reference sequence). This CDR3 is CASNLAGGDGLNEQFF. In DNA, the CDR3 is TGTGCCAGCAACCTAGCGGGGGGAGACGGCTTGAATGAGCAGTTCTTC.